The 8 T cell receptor beta chains below come from one sample, sequenced in a study of T cell responses to AZD1222 COVID-19 vaccine. Sequenced by immunoSEQ multiplex PCR; TCRdb stores in-frame clones only, minus some. The data show approximately 170,000 clones, 90% to 95% seen once. The sample was peripheral blood, taken 28 days after the second AZD1222 dose. Receptors originate from an adult who received the AZD1222 COVID-19 vaccine.

The rearrangement links TRBV5-4 to TRBJ2-6; D unclear. Trimming removed 4 bases at V and 2 bases at J, with 10 bases between. The CDR3 length is 15 residues. Per germline, CDR1 SGHNT and CDR2 YYREEE (reference sequence). For the CDR3, the DNA is TGTGCCAGCAGCAAAAGTATTCCTGGGGCCAACGTCCTGACTTTC. It is translated as CASSKSIPGANVLTF.

The chain uses TRBV5-1 and TRBJ1-2, with D perhaps matching TRBD1 (5 bases). The CDR3 runs to 17 residues. The V gene lost 0 bases and the J gene lost 4 bases, with 19 bases spanning the gap. Germline CDR1 reads SGHRS; CDR2 reads YFSETQ. CDR3 nucleotides: TGCGCCAGCAGCTTGGCCAGGGCAGACCTCTCCCTCTATGGCTACACCTTC. Its protein product is CASSLARADLSLYGYTF.

This sequence joins TRBV5-4 and TRBJ2-2, with 8 bases identical to TRBD1. The CDR3 totals 16 residues. V lost 1 base and J lost 6; bases outside the gene matches: 8. Germline V gene lookup returns CDR1 SGHNT and CDR2 YYREEE (reference sequence). CDR3 bases: TGTGCCAGCAGCTTGAGGACAGGGTTGACGGCCGGGGAGCTGTTTTTT. This codes for CASSLRTGLTAGELFF.

There are a few counts of this clone. The chain has TRBV10-3 and TRBJ1-2; D not certain. CDR1 is ENHRY, CDR2 SYGVKD, per germline. V was clipped by 6 bases and J by 0 bases, with 8 bases between them. This CDR3 is 13 amino acids long. The chain's CDR3 is CAIRDRSNYGYTF. DNA for the CDR3: TGTGCCATCAGGGACCGCTCTAACTATGGCTACACCTTC.

J is TRBJ1-2 and V is TRBV10-3; D is perhaps TRBD1 (5 bases). Germline V gives CDR1 ENHRY, CDR2 SYGVKD. Trimming pared 6 bases from V and 10 bases from J, leaving 18 bases between. The CDR3 totals 13 residues. The CDR3: CAIRPGSGLDYTF. In DNA, the CDR3 is TGTGCCATCAGACCCGGTTCAGGGCTTGACTACACCTTC.

V is TRBV6-2 or TRBV6-3 and J is TRBJ1-5, with TRBD1 as a possible D gene (6 bases). The ends were cut back, 4 bases at V and 5 bases at J, with 15 bases in the middle. Germline loops: CDR1 MNHEY, CDR2 SVGEGT. The CDR3 has 15 residues. CDR3 coding DNA: TGTGCCAGCAGTTCGTCCAGGGGACGGTATCAGCCCCAGCATTTT. Residues: CASSSSRGRYQPQHF.

CDR3 DNA: TGTGCCAGCTCACCAGGTTCCTCTGATCAGCCCCAGCATTTT. Protein: CASSPGSSDQPQHF. The rearrangement links TRBV18 to TRBJ1-5; D is ambiguous. This CDR3 region has 14 residues. Per the germline V gene, CDR1 is KGHSH and CDR2 is LQKENI. V was shortened by 2 bases and J by 5 bases, with 10 bases between the two germline ends.

This chain joins TRBV19 and TRBJ1-4; TRBD1 matches 7 bases. The germline V gene encodes CDR1 LNHDA and CDR2 SQIVND (reference sequence). Losses at the gene ends were 5 bases for V and 4 bases for J; bases not matched to a gene: 4. The CDR3 is made up of 14 amino acids. CDR3 sequence (DNA): TGTGCCAGTAGTCCCGGGACAGATAATGAAAAACTGTTTTTT. It yields the protein CASSPGTDNEKLFF.